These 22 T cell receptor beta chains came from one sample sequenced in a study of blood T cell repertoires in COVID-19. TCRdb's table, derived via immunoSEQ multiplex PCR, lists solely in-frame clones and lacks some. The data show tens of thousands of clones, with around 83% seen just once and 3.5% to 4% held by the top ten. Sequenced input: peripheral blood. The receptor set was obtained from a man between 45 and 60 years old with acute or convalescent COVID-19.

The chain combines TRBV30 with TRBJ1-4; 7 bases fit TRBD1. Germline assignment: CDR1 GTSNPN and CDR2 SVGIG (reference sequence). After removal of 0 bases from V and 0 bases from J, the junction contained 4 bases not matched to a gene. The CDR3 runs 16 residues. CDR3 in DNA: TGTGCCTGGAGTGTAGGAGGGGGCGCAACTAATGAAAAACTGTTTTTT. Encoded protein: CAWSVGGGATNEKLFF.

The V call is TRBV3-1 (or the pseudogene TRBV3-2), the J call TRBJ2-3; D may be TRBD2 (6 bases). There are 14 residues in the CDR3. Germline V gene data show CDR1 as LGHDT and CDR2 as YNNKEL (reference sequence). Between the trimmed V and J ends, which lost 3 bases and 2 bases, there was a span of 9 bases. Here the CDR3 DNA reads TGTGCCAGCAGCCATGGGGAGGACACAGATACGCAGTATTTT. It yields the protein CASSHGEDTDTQYF.

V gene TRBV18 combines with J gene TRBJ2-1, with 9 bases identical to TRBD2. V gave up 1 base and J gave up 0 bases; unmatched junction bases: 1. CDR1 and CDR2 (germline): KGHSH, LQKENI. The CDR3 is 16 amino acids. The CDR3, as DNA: TGTGCCAGCTCACCACAGCGGGAGGCCTCCTACAATGAGCAGTTCTTC. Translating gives CASSPQREASYNEQFF. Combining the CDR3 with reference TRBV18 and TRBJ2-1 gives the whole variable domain NAGVMQNPRHLVRRRGQEARLRCSPMKGHSHVYWYRQLPEEGLKFMVYLQKENIIDESGMPKERFSAEFPKEGPSILRIQQVVRGDSAAYFCASSPQREASYNEQFFGPGTRLTVL.

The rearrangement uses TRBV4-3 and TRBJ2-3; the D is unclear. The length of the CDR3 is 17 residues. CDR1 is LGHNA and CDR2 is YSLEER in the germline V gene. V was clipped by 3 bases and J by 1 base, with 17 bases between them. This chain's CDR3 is CASSQGDTSWGTDTQYF. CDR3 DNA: TGCGCCAGCAGCCAGGGTGACACGTCCTGGGGCACAGATACGCAGTATTTT.

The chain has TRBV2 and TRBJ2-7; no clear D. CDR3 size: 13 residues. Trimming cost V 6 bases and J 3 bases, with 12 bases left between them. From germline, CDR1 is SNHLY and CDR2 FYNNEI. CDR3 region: CASSREPLYEQYF. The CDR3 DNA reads TGTGCCAGCAGCCGAGAGCCCCTCTACGAGCAGTACTTC. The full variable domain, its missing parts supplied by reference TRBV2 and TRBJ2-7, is EPEVTQTPSHQVTQMGQEVILRCVPISNHLYFYWYRQILGQKVEFLVSFYNNEISEKSEIFDDQFSVERPDGSNFTLKIRSTKLEDSAMYFCASSREPLYEQYFGPGTRLTVT.

This chain's CDR3 is CASGQDSGEQFF. The DNA of the CDR3 is TGTGCTAGTGGCCAGGACAGTGGTGAGCAGTTCTTC. The chain employs TRBV12-5 and TRBJ2-1; perhaps TRBD1 as D (6 bases). In germline, CDR1 is LGHNT, CDR2 FRNRAP. This CDR3 has 12 amino acids. The germline V and J ends were trimmed by 6 bases and 9 bases, with 12 bases remaining between them.

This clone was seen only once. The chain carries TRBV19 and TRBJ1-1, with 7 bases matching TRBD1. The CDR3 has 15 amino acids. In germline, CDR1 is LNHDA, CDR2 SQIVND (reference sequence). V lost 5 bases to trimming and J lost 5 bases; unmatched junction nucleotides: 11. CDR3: CASSPPQGVYTEAFF. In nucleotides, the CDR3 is TGTGCCAGTAGTCCCCCCCAGGGGGTTTATACTGAAGCTTTCTTT.

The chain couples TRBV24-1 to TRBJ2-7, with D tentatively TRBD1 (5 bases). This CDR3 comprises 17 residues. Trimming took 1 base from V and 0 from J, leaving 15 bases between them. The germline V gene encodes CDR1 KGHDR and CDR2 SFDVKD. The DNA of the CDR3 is TGTGCCACCAGTGATTTCGAGTGTCACGACAGCTCCTACGAGCAGTACTTC. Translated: CATSDFECHDSSYEQYF.

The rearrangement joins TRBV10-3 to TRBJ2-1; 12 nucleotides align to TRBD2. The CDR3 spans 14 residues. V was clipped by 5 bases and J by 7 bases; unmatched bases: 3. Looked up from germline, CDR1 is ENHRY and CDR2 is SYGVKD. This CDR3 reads CAISTSGRINEQFF. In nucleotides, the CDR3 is TGTGCCATCAGTACTAGCGGGAGGATTAATGAGCAGTTCTTC.

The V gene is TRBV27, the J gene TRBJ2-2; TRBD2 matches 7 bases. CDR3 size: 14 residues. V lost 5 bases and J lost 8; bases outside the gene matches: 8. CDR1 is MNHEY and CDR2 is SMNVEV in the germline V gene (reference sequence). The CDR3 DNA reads TGTGCCAGCAGTCCCCGCGGGGGTTGGGGGGAGCTGTTTTTT. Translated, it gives CASSPRGGWGELFF.

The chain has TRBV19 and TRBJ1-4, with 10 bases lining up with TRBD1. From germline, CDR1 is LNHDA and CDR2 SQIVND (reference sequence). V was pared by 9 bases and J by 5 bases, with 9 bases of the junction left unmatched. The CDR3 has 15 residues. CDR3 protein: CASSTGGVLNEKLFF. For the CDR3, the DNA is TGTGCCAGCTCGACAGGGGGCGTCTTGAATGAAAAACTGTTTTTT.

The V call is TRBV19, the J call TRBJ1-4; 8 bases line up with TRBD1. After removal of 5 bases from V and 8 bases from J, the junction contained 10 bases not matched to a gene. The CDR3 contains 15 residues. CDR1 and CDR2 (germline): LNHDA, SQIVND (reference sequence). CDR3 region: CASSAGQGIVEKLFF. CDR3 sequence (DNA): TGTGCCAGTAGTGCAGGACAGGGAATCGTGGAAAAACTGTTTTTT.

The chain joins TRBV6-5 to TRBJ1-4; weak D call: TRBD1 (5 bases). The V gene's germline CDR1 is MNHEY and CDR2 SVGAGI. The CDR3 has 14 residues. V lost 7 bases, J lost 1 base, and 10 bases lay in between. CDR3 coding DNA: TGTGCCAGCATCCAAAGGGGAACTAATGAAAAACTGTTTTTT. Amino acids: CASIQRGTNEKLFF.

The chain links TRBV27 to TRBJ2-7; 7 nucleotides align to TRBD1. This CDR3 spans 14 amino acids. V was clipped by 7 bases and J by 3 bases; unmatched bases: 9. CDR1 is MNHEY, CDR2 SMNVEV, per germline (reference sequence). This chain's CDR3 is CASNPRDSRYEQYF. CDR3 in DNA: TGTGCCAGCAACCCTCGGGACAGCCGCTACGAGCAGTACTTC.

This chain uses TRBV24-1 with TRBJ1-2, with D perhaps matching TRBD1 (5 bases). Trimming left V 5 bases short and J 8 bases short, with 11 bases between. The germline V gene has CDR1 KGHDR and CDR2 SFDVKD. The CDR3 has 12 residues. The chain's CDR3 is CATSAGTRGYTF. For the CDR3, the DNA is TGTGCCACCAGTGCGGGGACTAGGGGCTACACCTTC.

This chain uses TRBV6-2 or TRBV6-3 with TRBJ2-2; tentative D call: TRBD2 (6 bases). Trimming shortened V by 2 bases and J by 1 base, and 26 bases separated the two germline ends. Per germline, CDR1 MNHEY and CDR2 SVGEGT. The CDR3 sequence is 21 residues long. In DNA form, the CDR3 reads TGTGCCAGCAGTTACCTTAGGGGTCCTAGCGAACATATTAAGAACACCGGGGAGCTGTTTTTT. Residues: CASSYLRGPSEHIKNTGELFF.

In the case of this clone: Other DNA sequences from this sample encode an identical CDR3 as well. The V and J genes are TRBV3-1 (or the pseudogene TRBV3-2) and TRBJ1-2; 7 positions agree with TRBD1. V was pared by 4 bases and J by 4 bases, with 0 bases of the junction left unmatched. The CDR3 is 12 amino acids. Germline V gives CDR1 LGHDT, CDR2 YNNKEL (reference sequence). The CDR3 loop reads CASSPGGYGYTF. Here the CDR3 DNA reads TGTGCCAGCAGCCCAGGGGGCTATGGCTACACCTTC.

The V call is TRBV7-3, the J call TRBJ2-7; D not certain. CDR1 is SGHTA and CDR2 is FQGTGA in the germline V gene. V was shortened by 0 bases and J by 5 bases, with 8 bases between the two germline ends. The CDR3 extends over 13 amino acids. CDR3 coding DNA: TGTGCCAGCAGCTTAACAACAAGCGACGAGCAGTACTTC. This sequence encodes CASSLTTSDEQYF.

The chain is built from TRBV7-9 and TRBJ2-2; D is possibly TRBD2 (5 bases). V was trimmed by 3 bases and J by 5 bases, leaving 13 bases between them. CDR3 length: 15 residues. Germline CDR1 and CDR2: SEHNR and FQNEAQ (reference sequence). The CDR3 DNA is TGTGCCAGCAGCTTTTCTAGCCAAAATACCGGGGAGCTGTTTTTT. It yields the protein CASSFSSQNTGELFF.

The CDR3 nucleotides are TGTGCCAGCAGCATCATAAGCGGGGGGGGCACAGATACGCAGTATTTT. Amino acids: CASSIISGGGTDTQYF. The gene calls are TRBV5-4 and TRBJ2-3; 10 bases align to TRBD2. CDR1 is SGHNT and CDR2 is YYREEE in the germline V gene (reference sequence). The CDR3 loop spans 16 amino acids. Trimming at V came to 4 bases and at J to 1 base, leaving 6 bases not matched to a gene.

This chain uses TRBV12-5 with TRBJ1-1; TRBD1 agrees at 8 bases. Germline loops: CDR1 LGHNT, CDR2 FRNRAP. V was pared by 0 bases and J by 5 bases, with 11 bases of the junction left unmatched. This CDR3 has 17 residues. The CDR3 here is CASGLVWSGQVRTEAFF. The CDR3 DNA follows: TGTGCTAGTGGTTTGGTATGGTCGGGACAGGTTAGGACTGAAGCTTTCTTT.

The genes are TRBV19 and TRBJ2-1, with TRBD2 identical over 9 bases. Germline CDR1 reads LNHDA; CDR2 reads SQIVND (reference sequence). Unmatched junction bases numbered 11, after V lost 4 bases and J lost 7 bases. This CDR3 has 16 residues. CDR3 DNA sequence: TGTGCCAGTAGTACAACCGGGACTAGCTTGCCTAATGAGCAGTTCTTC. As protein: CASSTTGTSLPNEQFF.